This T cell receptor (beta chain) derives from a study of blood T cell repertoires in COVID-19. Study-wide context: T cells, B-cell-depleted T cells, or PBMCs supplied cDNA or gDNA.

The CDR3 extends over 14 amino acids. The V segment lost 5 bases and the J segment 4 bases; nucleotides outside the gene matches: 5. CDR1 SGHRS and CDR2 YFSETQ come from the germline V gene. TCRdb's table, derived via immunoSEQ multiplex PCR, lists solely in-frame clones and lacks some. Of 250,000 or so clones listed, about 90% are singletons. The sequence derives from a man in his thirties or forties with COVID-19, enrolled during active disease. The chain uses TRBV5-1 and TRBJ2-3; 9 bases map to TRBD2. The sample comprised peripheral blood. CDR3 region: CASRGRGGPDTQYF. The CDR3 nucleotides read TGCGCCAGCAGGGGGCGGGGGGGACCAGATACGCAGTATTTT.